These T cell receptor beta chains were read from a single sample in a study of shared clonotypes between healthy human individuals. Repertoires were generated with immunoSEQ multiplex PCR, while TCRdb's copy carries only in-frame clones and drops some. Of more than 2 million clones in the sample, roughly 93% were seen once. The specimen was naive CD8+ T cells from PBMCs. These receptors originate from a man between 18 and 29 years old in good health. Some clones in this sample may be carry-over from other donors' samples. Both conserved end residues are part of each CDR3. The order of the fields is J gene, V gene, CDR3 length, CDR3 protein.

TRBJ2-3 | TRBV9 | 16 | CASSPGTSGSTDTQYF
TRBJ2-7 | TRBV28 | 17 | CASSQRFRDTDSYEQYF
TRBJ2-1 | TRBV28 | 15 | CASSERTVSYNEQFF
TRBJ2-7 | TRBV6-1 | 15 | CASSDRDRGQYEQYF
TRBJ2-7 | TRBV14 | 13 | CASSQVGGPDQYF
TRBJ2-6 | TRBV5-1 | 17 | CASSLGQGFSGANVLTF
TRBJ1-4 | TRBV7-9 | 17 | CASSSKDRDIGGEKLFF
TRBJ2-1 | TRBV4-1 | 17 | CASSQPFRDFTYNEQFF
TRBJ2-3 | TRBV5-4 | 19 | CASSLAGTSGRAGTDTQYF
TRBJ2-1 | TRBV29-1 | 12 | CSVEASEGEQFF
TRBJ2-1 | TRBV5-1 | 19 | CASSRGLAGAPQLYNEQFF
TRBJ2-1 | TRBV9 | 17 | CASSVGGSAGSYNEQFF
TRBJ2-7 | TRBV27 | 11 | CASSTLGEQYF
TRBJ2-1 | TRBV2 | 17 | CASSEEHWASAYNEQFF
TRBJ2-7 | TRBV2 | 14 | CASRPGPAVYEQYF
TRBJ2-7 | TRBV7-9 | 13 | CASSSGLPYEQYF
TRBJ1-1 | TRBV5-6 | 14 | CASSIGTGPLGAFF
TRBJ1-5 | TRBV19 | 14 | CASNDRDGNQPQHF